These 28 T cell receptor beta chains share one sample of origin, sequenced in a study of T cell responses to AZD1222 COVID-19 vaccine. Assay: immunoSEQ multiplex PCR; the TCRdb copy retains only in-frame clones and omits some. The sample yields 70,000 to 95,000 clones, about nine tenths seen once. Sequenced here: peripheral blood, sampled on day 0 of MenACWY control vaccination. These receptor sequences come from an adult in good health.

This clone appeared a single time. The chain couples TRBV5-1 to TRBJ2-4; 15 bases are shared with TRBD2. V was pared by 4 bases and J by 6 bases, with 11 bases of the junction left unmatched. The CDR3 totals 18 residues. Germline lookup yields CDR1 SGHRS and CDR2 YFSETQ. The CDR3 region has the DNA TGCGCCAGCAGCCCGGGACTAGCGGGGGGTCTCGGGTCAAACATTCAGTACTTC. This gives the protein CASSPGLAGGLGSNIQYF.

The J gene is TRBJ2-7, the V gene TRBV7-6; D remains ambiguous. Germline assignment: CDR1 SGHVS and CDR2 FNYEAQ. This CDR3 comprises 15 residues. Trimming took 1 base from V and 0 from J, leaving 10 bases between them. In DNA form, the CDR3 reads TGTGCCAGCAGCTTAGGTCCCGACACCTCCTACGAGCAGTACTTC. Translating it yields CASSLGPDTSYEQYF.

The chain recombines TRBV5-1 with TRBJ2-5; 9 nucleotides match TRBD1. V lost 0 bases, J lost 6 bases, and 3 bases stayed unmatched. The CDR3 sequence is 14 residues long. CDR1 is SGHRS, CDR2 YFSETQ, per germline. The CDR3 reads CASSLGQGVKTQYF. Written as DNA, the CDR3 is TGCGCCAGCAGCTTGGGACAGGGGGTAAAGACCCAGTACTTC.

CDR3 protein: CASSYEGAEAFF. The CDR3 DNA reads as TGTGCCAGCAGTTATGAGGGTGCTGAAGCTTTCTTT. V is TRBV6-5 and J is TRBJ1-1; D is unclear. Trimming pared 3 bases from V and 6 bases from J, leaving 8 bases between. The CDR3 has 12 residues. Germline values: CDR1 MNHEY, CDR2 SVGAGI.

The rearrangement joins TRBV4-3 to TRBJ1-4, with a weak D call TRBD1 (6 bases). The CDR3 loop spans 16 amino acids. CDR1 is LGHNA and CDR2 is YSLEER in the germline V gene. The ends were cut back, 1 base at V and 7 bases at J, with 16 bases in the middle. CDR3 sequence reads: CASSQGAGGAGEKLFF. The CDR3 coding sequence is TGCGCCAGCAGCCAAGGGGCGGGGGGCGCCGGTGAAAAACTGTTTTTT.

CDR3 protein: CASSRPGTGDYNEQFF. The CDR3 DNA reads as TGTGCCAGTAGTCGTCCGGGGACAGGGGACTACAATGAGCAGTTCTTC. The chain is built from TRBV19 and TRBJ2-1, with 10 bases identical to TRBD1. After removal of 5 bases from V and 3 bases from J, the junction contained 7 bases not matched to a gene. The CDR3 is made up of 16 amino acids. The germline V gene encodes CDR1 LNHDA and CDR2 SQIVND (reference sequence).

The chain couples TRBV4-3 to TRBJ2-1, with TRBD2 as a possible D gene (5 bases). The V end was cut by 1 base, the J end by 6 bases, with 13 bases between. The CDR3 totals 15 residues. Germline-derived CDR1 and CDR2 are LGHNA and YSLEER. The CDR3 is CASSQGTTSSNEQFF. CDR3 DNA: TGCGCCAGCAGCCAAGGAACAACTAGTTCCAATGAGCAGTTCTTC.

The V gene is TRBV4-2, the J gene TRBJ1-1; no definite D call. The V gene's germline CDR1 is LGHNA and CDR2 YNFKEQ. V was clipped by 1 base and J by 3 bases, with 12 bases between them. The CDR3 is 15 residues long. CDR3 in amino acids: CASSQGAVVDTEAFF. The CDR3 DNA reads TGTGCCAGCAGCCAAGGGGCGGTGGTGGACACTGAAGCTTTCTTT.

This chain links TRBV11-3 with TRBJ2-7; D gene uncertain. The V gene's germline CDR1 is SGHNT and CDR2 YENEEA. V was trimmed by 3 bases and J by 2 bases, leaving 8 bases between them. The CDR3 runs to 13 residues. The CDR3 protein is CASSLYGPYEQYF. CDR3 nucleotides: TGTGCCAGCAGCTTGTACGGGCCCTACGAGCAGTACTTC.

The V and J genes are TRBV6-4 and TRBJ1-6; 12 nucleotides agree with TRBD1. V lost 10 bases to trimming and J lost 8 bases; unmatched junction nucleotides: 15. Per the germline V gene, CDR1 is MRHNA and CDR2 is SNTAGT. This CDR3 has 17 residues. The CDR3 sequence: CAMNRDRGRVRDSPLHF. The CDR3, as DNA: TGTGCCATGAACCGGGACAGGGGGCGGGTTAGGGATTCACCCCTCCACTTT.

The rearrangement links TRBV28 to TRBJ2-5; D tentatively fits TRBD1 or TRBD2 (6 bases each). This CDR3 has 15 residues. Per the germline V gene, CDR1 is MDHEN and CDR2 is SYDVKM. V was shortened by 1 base and J by 4 bases, with 13 bases between the two germline ends. CDR3 amino acids: CASSLLGGARETQYF. The CDR3 nucleotides are TGTGCCAGCAGTTTATTGGGGGGCGCCCGAGAGACCCAGTACTTC.

The table lists this clone with a count of one. This rearrangement joins TRBV6-2 or TRBV6-3 to TRBJ2-4; TRBD1 agrees at 7 bases. The CDR3 loop spans 15 amino acids. Germline CDR1 MNHEY, CDR2 SVGEGT. V lost 5 bases and J lost 1; bases outside the gene matches: 5. CDR3 sequence reads: CASSLTGVAKNIQYF. The DNA of the CDR3 is TGTGCCAGCAGTCTAACAGGGGTTGCCAAAAACATTCAGTACTTC.

This chain links TRBV3-1 (or the pseudogene TRBV3-2) with TRBJ1-1; tentatively, D is TRBD1 (5 bases). Germline CDR1 and CDR2: LGHDT and YNNKEL (reference sequence). There are 17 residues in the CDR3. Trimming shortened V by 0 bases and J by 0 bases, and 14 bases separated the two germline ends. CDR3 sequence: CASSQDPVQGLNTEAFF. The CDR3 bases are TGTGCCAGCAGCCAAGATCCGGTTCAGGGACTGAACACTGAAGCTTTCTTT.

V usage is TRBV9 and J usage is TRBJ2-7; possibly TRBD1 for D (6 bases). Per the germline V gene, CDR1 is SGDLS and CDR2 is YYNGEE. With 0 bases removed from V and 4 bases from J, the gap between germline ends came to 14 bases. The CDR3 runs to 15 residues. The CDR3 DNA follows: TGTGCCAGCAGCGTAGTTCCAGGGGTAGGATACGAGCAGTACTTC. Protein product: CASSVVPGVGYEQYF.

The rearrangement uses TRBV6-5 and TRBJ1-2, with TRBD1 matching 11 bases. CDR3 length: 15 amino acids. With V trimmed by 5 bases and J by 6 bases, 8 bases remained unmatched. From germline, CDR1 is MNHEY and CDR2 SVGAGI. The DNA of the CDR3 is TGTGCCAGCAGTCGGACAGGGGGCGTGAAGAATGGCTACACCTTC. Translation gives CASSRTGGVKNGYTF.

The chain combines TRBV29-1 with TRBJ1-1; D perhaps matches TRBD1 (5 bases). Germline V gene sequence: CDR1 SQVTM, CDR2 ANQGSEA. The length of the CDR3 is 14 residues. V lost 6 bases and J 0 bases, leaving 14 bases between the germline ends. CDR3 residues: CSVQRQLLNTEAFF. DNA of the CDR3: TGCAGCGTCCAACGACAGCTATTGAACACTGAAGCTTTCTTT.

This clone has just a few counts. V is TRBV4-1 and J is TRBJ2-1; 11 bases fit TRBD2. Germline trimming cut 1 base from V and 2 bases from J; bases unmatched to any gene: 7. The CDR3 is made up of 18 amino acids. Germline CDR1 reads MGHRA; CDR2 reads YSYEKL. CDR3 in amino acids: CASSQVQLSGGAYNEQFF. CDR3 in DNA: TGCGCCAGCAGCCAAGTCCAACTTAGCGGGGGGGCCTACAATGAGCAGTTCTTC.

The J gene is TRBJ2-5, the V gene TRBV13; D remains unclear. The CDR3 covers 13 residues. Germline V gene sequence: CDR1 PRHDT, CDR2 FYEKMQ (reference sequence). Trimming removed 5 bases at V and 0 bases at J, with 7 bases between. CDR3 nucleotides: TGTGCCAGCAGCGGGATATACCAAGAGACCCAGTACTTC. It is translated as CASSGIYQETQYF.

This chain uses TRBV28 with TRBJ1-1; 8 bases fit TRBD1. This CDR3 contains 15 residues. The trim removed 5 bases at V and 4 bases at J, leaving 9 bases unmatched. Germline lookup yields CDR1 MDHEN and CDR2 SYDVKM. CDR3 sequence reads: CASSPRQGSRTEAFF. The DNA for the CDR3 is TGTGCCAGCAGTCCCCGACAGGGGTCTCGCACTGAAGCTTTCTTT.

The CDR3 region is CASSYLQGGNEQFF. The CDR3 DNA reads TGTGCCAGCAGCTACTTACAGGGGGGCAATGAGCAGTTCTTC. The chain joins TRBV3-1 (or the pseudogene TRBV3-2) to TRBJ2-1, with 8 bases identical to TRBD1. CDR1 is LGHDT, CDR2 YNNKEL, per germline (reference sequence). The J segment lost 6 bases and the V segment lost 5 bases, leaving 6 bases of the junction unmatched. This CDR3 contains 14 residues.

This clone was detected a few times. The chain employs TRBV6-2 or TRBV6-3 and TRBJ1-5, with no clear D. The germline V gene has CDR1 MNHEY and CDR2 SVGEGT. V lost 6 bases to trimming and J lost 2 bases, with 11 bases between them. The CDR3 has 14 amino acids. The CDR3: CASSFFGGNQPQHF. CDR3 nucleotide sequence: TGTGCCAGCAGCTTCTTCGGGGGCAATCAGCCCCAGCATTTT.

The chain carries TRBV9 and TRBJ2-5, with 10 bases matching TRBD2. Germline CDR1 is SGDLS and CDR2 is YYNGEE. The CDR3 extends over 15 amino acids. V was pared by 2 bases and J by 3 bases, with 4 bases of the junction left unmatched. CDR3 sequence: CASSVRGTSEETQYF. The DNA of the CDR3 is TGTGCCAGCAGCGTCCGCGGGACTAGCGAAGAGACCCAGTACTTC.

The chain has TRBV9 and TRBJ2-2, with 11 bases lining up with TRBD2. This CDR3 has 16 amino acids. V shed 4 bases and J 6 bases; nucleotides not matched to a gene: 8. Germline-derived CDR1 and CDR2 are SGDLS and YYNGEE. The CDR3 nucleotides read TGTGCCAGCAGCCCCTTAGCGGGGGGGCTGGCCGGGGAGCTGTTTTTT. Its protein product is CASSPLAGGLAGELFF.

This clone showed up just once. This chain uses TRBV6-1 with TRBJ2-7; D is unresolved. CDR3 length equals 14 residues. Germline V CDR1 and CDR2: MNHNS, SASEGT. Deletions cut 2 bases from V and 1 base from J, with 9 bases between. CDR3 sequence: CASSEWFESYEQYF. The CDR3 DNA reads TGTGCCAGCAGTGAATGGTTTGAATCCTACGAGCAGTACTTC.

The chain is built from TRBV11-2 and TRBJ2-7, with D tentatively TRBD1 (5 bases). There are 14 residues in the CDR3. The germline V gene encodes CDR1 SGHAT and CDR2 FQNNGV. V lost 4 bases and J 4 bases, leaving 14 bases between the germline ends. CDR3: CASSSPGAWYEQYF. In DNA, the CDR3 is TGTGCCAGCAGCTCCCCTGGGGCGTGGTACGAGCAGTACTTC.

This clone was recorded a few times. The chain combines TRBV3-1 (or the pseudogene TRBV3-2) with TRBJ1-4; D gene uncertain. With 4 bases removed from V and 5 bases from J, the gap between germline ends came to 14 bases. This CDR3 comprises 15 residues. Germline V gene sequence: CDR1 LGHDT, CDR2 YNNKEL (reference sequence). CDR3 loop: CASSPRSSPNEKLFF. CDR3 coding DNA: TGTGCCAGCAGCCCTAGGAGTTCTCCGAATGAAAAACTGTTTTTT.

The chain employs TRBV2 and TRBJ1-2; no definite D call. V was pared by 6 bases and J by 1 base, with 15 bases between. The CDR3 is 15 residues long. Germline V gene data show CDR1 as SNHLY and CDR2 as FYNNEI. The CDR3: CASRIPGAGNYGYTF. CDR3 coding DNA: TGTGCCAGCAGGATCCCGGGCGCGGGTAACTATGGCTACACCTTC. The whole variable domain, filled in from reference TRBV2 and TRBJ1-2, reads EPEVTQTPSHQVTQMGQEVILRCVPISNHLYFYWYRQILGQKVEFLVSFYNNEISEKSEIFDDQFSVERPDGSNFTLKIRSTKLEDSAMYFCASRIPGAGNYGYTFGSGTRLTVV.

Worth noting for this clone: Different DNA sequences within this sample yield the same CDR3. The gene calls are TRBV18 and TRBJ1-2; the match to TRBD1 covers 7 bases. Losses at the gene ends were 3 bases for V and 5 bases for J; bases not matched to a gene: 3. The CDR3 is 13 amino acids. CDR1 is KGHSH and CDR2 is LQKENI in the germline V gene. The CDR3, as DNA: TGTGCCAGCTCACCTCCAGGGGGATATGGCTACACCTTC. Residues: CASSPPGGYGYTF. Using reference TRBV18 and TRBJ1-2 for the parts outside the CDR3, the full variable domain is NAGVMQNPRHLVRRRGQEARLRCSPMKGHSHVYWYRQLPEEGLKFMVYLQKENIIDESGMPKERFSAEFPKEGPSILRIQQVVRGDSAAYFCASSPPGGYGYTFGSGTRLTVV.